The T cell receptor beta chain under discussion was sequenced for a study of regulatory T cells in long-lasting Graves disease. In its sample, this clonotype was seen many times. V shed 2 bases and J 5 bases; nucleotides not matched to a gene: 3. This CDR3 has 15 amino acids. The authors built TCR beta libraries using iRepertoire HTBI primers and Arm-PCR of CDR3 regions. TCRdb passed the multiplex PCR reads through MiXCR, listing each CDR3 protein once. The table includes some 470,000 distinct CDR3 sequences, under 25% detected once. This sample's time point: persistent/refractory GD, antithyroid drugs over 5 years with positive TRAb. Generation of the TCR library employed RNA extracted from PBMCs. A volume of approximately 9 milliliters of peripheral blood was collected in EDTA tubes.

Material: peripheral blood mononuclear cells (PBMCs), obtained when the disease was refractory, from a patient treated with antithyroid drugs. The rearrangement uses TRBV12-3 or TRBV12-4 and TRBJ1-6, with 7 bases fitting TRBD1. This clonotype was sampled from a female donor with Graves disease. Here the CDR3 DNA reads TGTGCCAGCAGTTTATGGGACAGTCATAATTCACCCCTCCACTTT. Translation gives CASSLWDSHNSPLHF.